This T cell receptor (beta chain) was captured by sequencing in a study of brain T cells in children with intractable seizures. Study findings and constraints: Pre- and post-surgery blood differed in depth, so pre-surgery absences may be undersampling. Only CDR3 sequence similarity suggested viral specificity, without known HCMV serostatus.

As concerns this clone: No antigen is known for it.

Generated by immunoSEQ multiplex PCR, the TCRdb table keeps only in-frame clones and is missing some. Altogether under 150,000 clones are present, 90% to 95% being singletons, with the ten largest covering 3.5% to 4%. The sequenced cases were selected for having the highest brain T cell transcript signatures. Pre-surgery treatment included at least one anti-epileptic drug. V shed 5 bases and J shed 14 bases, with 19 bases lying between them. Germline V gene lookup returns CDR1 SGHNT and CDR2 YENEEA. CDR3 length: 13 amino acids. The starting material was peripheral blood, obtained at surgery. The TCR originated in a boy less than two years old with hemimegalencephaly and intractable seizures. V and J are TRBV11-3 and TRBJ2-1, with D possibly being TRBD2 (5 bases). The CDR3 DNA sequence: TGTGCCAGCAGCCCAACCCTCCGGGAAAAGGAGTTCTTC. Translation: CASSPTLREKEFF.